A single sample is the source of the 22 T cell receptor beta chains below, sequenced in a study of blood T cell repertoires in COVID-19. The assay was immunoSEQ multiplex PCR, and TCRdb's table has in-frame clones only and misses some. Here the sample spans 270,000 or so clones, around 82% being singletons. Sequencing was performed on peripheral blood. The receptors derive from a young woman with acute or convalescent COVID-19.

This clone was counted only a few times. The V gene is TRBV30, the J gene TRBJ2-5; 12 bases match TRBD1. The CDR3 extends over 15 amino acids. Germline V gene data show CDR1 as GTSNPN and CDR2 as SVGIG (reference sequence). The junction had 8 bases not matched to a gene; V was cut back by 4 bases and J by 5 bases. CDR3 in amino acids: CAWKEGQGARETQYF. For the CDR3, the DNA is TGTGCCTGGAAGGAGGGACAGGGGGCGCGTGAGACCCAGTACTTC.

The chain couples TRBV7-2 to TRBJ2-7; D possibly corresponds to TRBD1 (6 bases). Trimming pared 5 bases from V and 5 bases from J, leaving 19 bases between. There are 15 residues in the CDR3. CDR1 SGHTA and CDR2 FQGNSA come from the germline V gene. The DNA for the CDR3 is TGTGCCAGCAGCAACTACAGGGTCGGAAGCGACGAGCAGTACTTC. Its protein is CASSNYRVGSDEQYF. The whole variable domain, filled in from reference TRBV7-2 and TRBJ2-7, reads GAGVSQSPSNKVTEKGKDVELRCDPISGHTALYWYRQSLGQGLEFLIYFQGNSAPDKSGLPSDRFSAERTGGSVSTLTIQRTQQEDSAVYLCASSNYRVGSDEQYFGPGTRLTVT.

The chain recombines TRBV6-5 with TRBJ2-7; 10 bases fit TRBD1. After removal of 7 bases from V and 4 bases from J, the junction contained 10 bases not matched to a gene. This CDR3 spans 15 amino acids. Germline V gives CDR1 MNHEY, CDR2 SVGAGI. The CDR3 loop is CASTVYGTGVYEQYF. In DNA form, the CDR3 reads TGTGCCAGCACCGTGTACGGGACAGGGGTATACGAGCAGTACTTC.

This chain joins TRBV9 and TRBJ2-3, with 14 positions matching TRBD2. This CDR3 contains 18 residues. Germline trimming cut 2 bases from V and 6 bases from J; bases unmatched to any gene: 11. Germline V gene lookup returns CDR1 SGDLS and CDR2 YYNGEE. CDR3 residues: CASSVPRLAGGPPDTQYF. The CDR3 coding sequence is TGTGCCAGCAGCGTTCCCCGACTAGCGGGAGGGCCCCCGGATACGCAGTATTTT. Full variable domain (missing parts from reference TRBV9 and TRBJ2-3): DSGVTQTPKHLITATGQRVTLRCSPRSGDLSVYWYQQSLDQGLQFLIQYYNGEERAKGNILERFSAQQFPDLHSELNLSSLELGDSALYFCASSVPRLAGGPPDTQYFGPGTRLTVL.

This rearrangement joins TRBV28 to TRBJ2-7; TRBD1 agrees at 8 bases. V dropped 8 bases and J dropped 4; count of bases not matched to a gene: 13. This CDR3 spans 15 amino acids. Germline values: CDR1 MDHEN, CDR2 SYDVKM. As DNA, the CDR3 is TGTGCCAGCCAAATCGCCTCAGGGGGCCGTTACGAGCAGTACTTC. The encoded protein is CASQIASGGRYEQYF.

This clone was picked up one time. The genes are TRBV6-2 or TRBV6-3 and TRBJ2-3; D might be TRBD1 (5 bases). CDR1 MNHEY and CDR2 SVGEGT come from the germline V gene. This CDR3 is 15 amino acids long. V shed 2 bases and J shed 0 bases, with 9 bases lying between them. The CDR3 DNA reads TGTGCCAGCAGTTACGGGGCTGTTAGCACAGATACGCAGTATTTT. Its protein product is CASSYGAVSTDTQYF.

The rearrangement joins TRBV6-1 to TRBJ2-1; tentatively, D is TRBD2 (6 bases). CDR1 is MNHNS and CDR2 is SASEGT in the germline V gene. V dropped 4 bases and J dropped 0 bases, with 13 bases sitting between them. The CDR3 sequence is 16 residues long. DNA of the CDR3: TGTGCCAGCAGTGGGGCGGGCGGGATCTCCTACAATGAGCAGTTCTTC. Translated, it gives CASSGAGGISYNEQFF.

This chain links TRBV5-1 with TRBJ2-7; TRBD2 might be the D (5 bases). The V end was cut by 4 bases, the J end by 5 bases, with 13 bases between. Germline CDR1 SGHRS, CDR2 YFSETQ. There are 13 residues in the CDR3. CDR3 DNA: TGCGCCAGCAGCGTACGTTTCGGGGACGAGCAGTACTTC. Its translation: CASSVRFGDEQYF.

This clone showed up many times. This chain joins TRBV10-2 and TRBJ1-1; D is perhaps TRBD1 (5 bases). Per the germline V gene, CDR1 is WSHSY and CDR2 is SAAADI. V was pared by 6 bases and J by 3 bases, with 14 bases between. This CDR3 is built from 14 residues. The CDR3 nucleotides are TGCGCCAGCAGCTTAGAAGGAGGGGACACTGAAGCTTTCTTT. Translating it yields CASSLEGGDTEAFF.

CDR3 residues: CASATGSPNTGELFF. The CDR3 bases are TGTGCCAGCGCGACAGGGTCCCCGAACACCGGGGAGCTGTTTTTT. The chain joins TRBV6-5 to TRBJ2-2, with 7 bases matching TRBD1. Per the germline V gene, CDR1 is MNHEY and CDR2 is SVGAGI. The CDR3 contains 15 residues. V was pared by 8 bases and J by 0 bases, with 6 bases of the junction left unmatched.

Turning to this clone: The same CDR3 is also encoded by other DNA sequences in this sample. The rearrangement uses TRBV6-4 and TRBJ2-3; 14 bases align to TRBD2. The CDR3 is made up of 15 amino acids. The germline V gene encodes CDR1 MRHNA and CDR2 SNTAGT. V shed 6 bases and J 6 bases; nucleotides not matched to a gene: 5. Here the CDR3 reads CASSRLAGGPDTQYF. In nucleotides, the CDR3 is TGTGCCAGCAGCCGACTAGCGGGAGGGCCGGATACGCAGTATTTT.

The chain carries TRBV30 and TRBJ1-3; D not resolved. CDR3 length: 16 amino acids. The V end lost 1 base, the J end lost 0 bases, and 13 bases lay between the germline ends. Looked up from germline, CDR1 is GTSNPN and CDR2 is SVGIG (reference sequence). CDR3 residues: CAWSAPGSNSGNTIYF. CDR3 sequence (DNA): TGTGCCTGGAGTGCCCCGGGATCCAACTCTGGAAACACCATATATTTT.

In this sample, this clone turned up once. The rearrangement uses TRBV9 and TRBJ2-2, with 7 bases aligning to TRBD1. The junction had 6 bases not matched to a gene; V was cut back by 3 bases and J by 1 base. Germline lookup yields CDR1 SGDLS and CDR2 YYNGEE. This CDR3 comprises 16 residues. The CDR3 nucleotides are TGTGCCAGCAGCGGAAGGGACAGCCTGAACACCGGGGAGCTGTTTTTT. Protein sequence: CASSGRDSLNTGELFF.

This chain joins TRBV5-6 and TRBJ1-1; 9 nucleotides line up with TRBD1. This CDR3 contains 16 residues. V shed 3 bases, J shed 5 bases, and the junction held 11 bases outside the gene matches. Germline values: CDR1 SGHDT, CDR2 YYEEEE. As DNA, the CDR3 is TGTGCCAGCAGCTCTCCGGGACAGGGTTTAGGGACTGAAGCTTTCTTT. Translated: CASSSPGQGLGTEAFF.

This chain uses TRBV28 with TRBJ2-3; the D gene is possibly TRBD2 (6 bases). Germline V gene data show CDR1 as MDHEN and CDR2 as SYDVKM. This CDR3 has 17 amino acids. Trimming shortened V by 5 bases and J by 3 bases, and 21 bases separated the two germline ends. The CDR3 is CASSPGMPWGETDTQYF. The CDR3 coding sequence is TGTGCCAGCAGTCCCGGGATGCCGTGGGGGGAGACAGATACGCAGTATTTT.

Note on this clone: Other DNA sequences in this specimen translate into the identical CDR3. The chain couples TRBV6-2 or TRBV6-3 to TRBJ2-3; D not resolved. Germline CDR1 and CDR2: MNHEY and SVGEGT. V lost 3 bases, J lost 4 bases, and 5 bases lay in between. The CDR3 is made up of 12 amino acids. DNA of the CDR3: TGTGCCAGCAGTTATACAGCAGATACGCAGTATTTT. This sequence encodes CASSYTADTQYF.

Ten or more counts support this clone. The chain uses TRBV27 and TRBJ1-5, with 7 positions matching TRBD1. The CDR3 is 16 amino acids. With V trimmed by 6 bases and J by 2 bases, 10 bases remained unmatched. CDR1 and CDR2 (germline): MNHEY, SMNVEV (reference sequence). CDR3 amino acids: CASSRRQGLGNQPQHF. CDR3 DNA: TGTGCCAGCAGCCGAAGACAGGGCCTGGGCAATCAGCCCCAGCATTTT.

The rearrangement joins TRBV7-3 to TRBJ2-2, with TRBD1 identical over 7 bases. There are 16 residues in the CDR3. V dropped 2 bases and J dropped 0; count of bases not matched to a gene: 3. Germline V gives CDR1 SGHTA, CDR2 FQGTGA. The CDR3 here is CASSLLQGANTGELFF. DNA for the CDR3: TGTGCCAGCAGCTTACTGCAGGGGGCGAACACCGGGGAGCTGTTTTTT.

With respect to this clone: This sample includes further DNA sequences coding for the same CDR3. The chain combines TRBV5-1 with TRBJ1-2, with D possibly matching TRBD1 (6 bases). V lost 4 bases to trimming and J lost 2 bases, with 9 bases between them. The CDR3 has 13 residues. Looked up from germline, CDR1 is SGHRS and CDR2 is YFSETQ. The CDR3 coding sequence is TGCGCCAGCAGCCCAGGACAGAACTATGGCTACACCTTC. Its translation: CASSPGQNYGYTF.

This chain connects TRBV9 to TRBJ2-2; D is uncertain. V was cut by 0 bases and J by 8 bases, with 8 bases left in between. Germline CDR1 and CDR2: SGDLS and YYNGEE. The length of the CDR3 is 13 residues. CDR3 region: CASSVGAVGELFF. The CDR3 nucleotides read TGTGCCAGCAGCGTAGGTGCAGTGGGGGAGCTGTTTTTT. The complete variable domain, with remaining parts taken from reference TRBV9 and TRBJ2-2, reads DSGVTQTPKHLITATGQRVTLRCSPRSGDLSVYWYQQSLDQGLQFLIQYYNGEERAKGNILERFSAQQFPDLHSELNLSSLELGDSALYFCASSVGAVGELFFGEGSRLTVL.

This sequence joins TRBV24-1 and TRBJ1-3; 7 positions agree with TRBD1. The CDR3 has 14 residues. V gave up 3 bases and J gave up 4 bases; unmatched junction bases: 2. Germline V gene lookup returns CDR1 KGHDR and CDR2 SFDVKD. CDR3 loop: CATSDATGGNTIYF. In DNA, the CDR3 is TGTGCCACCAGTGATGCGACAGGGGGAAACACCATATATTTT.

This clone has just one count. V and J are TRBV27 and TRBJ1-6; D perhaps matches TRBD1 (6 bases). Deletions cut 4 bases from V and 2 bases from J, with 12 bases between. The germline gives CDR1 MNHEY, CDR2 SMNVEV (reference sequence). The CDR3 is 16 residues long. CDR3 coding DNA: TGTGCCAGCAGTTCTAAACAGGGTACCTATAATTCACCCCTCCACTTT. Amino acid sequence: CASSSKQGTYNSPLHF.